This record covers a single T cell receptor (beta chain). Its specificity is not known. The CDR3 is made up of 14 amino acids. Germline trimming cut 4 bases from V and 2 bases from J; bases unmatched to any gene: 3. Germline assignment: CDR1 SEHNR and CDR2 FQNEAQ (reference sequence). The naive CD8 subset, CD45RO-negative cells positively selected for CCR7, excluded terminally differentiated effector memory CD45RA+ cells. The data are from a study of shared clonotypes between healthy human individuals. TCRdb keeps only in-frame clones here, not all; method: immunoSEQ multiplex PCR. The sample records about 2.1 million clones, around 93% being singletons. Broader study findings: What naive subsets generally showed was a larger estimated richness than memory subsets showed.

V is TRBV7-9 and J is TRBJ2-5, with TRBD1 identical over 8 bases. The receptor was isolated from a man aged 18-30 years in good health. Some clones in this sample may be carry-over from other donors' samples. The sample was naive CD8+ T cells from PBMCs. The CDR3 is CASSSRDRQETQYF. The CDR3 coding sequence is TGTGCCAGCAGCTCCCGGGACAGGCAAGAGACCCAGTACTTC.